The 31 T cell receptor beta chains listed next were all sequenced from one sample in a study of post-analysis software for immune sequencing data. Their cognate antigens are unknown. The authors incorporated unique molecular identifiers into the TCR beta cDNA libraries. Via MiXCR, TCRdb re-called the PCR reads, giving one row per CDR3 protein. Seen here are some 690,000 distinct CDR3 sequences, roughly 27% observed once, and the top ten hold 0.55% to 0.65%. Findings of the study overall: Included in a set of roughly 5 TRBV segments more frequent in patients than controls were TRBV5-6, TRBV5-1 and TRBV20-1.

Input material: blood. All receptors come from a girl aged 5 to 17 with multiple sclerosis.

The rearrangement links TRBV6-6 to TRBJ2-1, with 7 bases aligning to TRBD2. The CDR3 runs to 13 residues. V lost 8 bases and J lost 6; bases outside the gene matches: 7. Germline CDR1 is MNHNY and CDR2 is SVGAGI (reference sequence). CDR3 nucleotide sequence: TGTGCCAGCCTGCGGGAGATGGCCAATGAGCAGTTCTTC. This sequence encodes CASLREMANEQFF.

The rearrangement uses TRBV20-1 and TRBJ1-2; D perhaps matches TRBD1 (6 bases). The CDR3 totals 13 residues. CDR1 DFQATT and CDR2 SNEGSKA come from the germline V gene (reference sequence). Trimming removed 3 bases from V and 6 bases from J, with 14 bases in between. The CDR3 sequence is CSARVGAENGYTF. The CDR3 bases are TGCAGTGCTAGGGTGGGGGCAGAGAATGGCTACACCTTC.

In the case of this clonotype: At one end the junction does not follow the germline gene, possibly because of a read error. This rearrangement joins TRBV9 to TRBJ2-1, with D perhaps TRBD2 (6 bases). Germline V gene lookup returns CDR1 SGDLS and CDR2 YYNGEE. CDR3 length: 17 residues. The chain's CDR3 is CVSSVAGEASSYNEQFF. In DNA form, the CDR3 reads TGTGTCAGCAGCGTAGCCGGGGAGGCGAGCTCCTACAATGAGCAGTTCTTC.

The chain recombines TRBV6-5 with TRBJ1-1; TRBD1 matches at 7 bases. This CDR3 region has 12 residues. The V and J ends lost 6 bases and 8 bases, in that order; junction bases with no gene match: 6. Looked up from germline, CDR1 is MNHEY and CDR2 is SVGAGI. The CDR3 DNA reads TGTGCCAGCAGGTCTACGACAGGGGAAGCTTTCTTT. Amino acid sequence: CASRSTTGEAFF.

This clonotype was found a few times. The V and J genes are TRBV5-1 and TRBJ2-1; TRBD2 matches 11 bases. V shed 1 base, J shed 8 bases, and the junction held 8 bases outside the gene matches. CDR1 and CDR2 from the germline V gene are SGHRS and YFSETQ. CDR3 length: 16 amino acids. The CDR3 bases are TGCGCCAGCAGCTTGAGGACTAGCGGGTTGGGCGATGAGCAGTTCTTC. Amino acid sequence: CASSLRTSGLGDEQFF.

The rearrangement uses TRBV7-9 and TRBJ1-2, with a weak D call TRBD1 (6 bases). This CDR3 contains 16 residues. Germline V gives CDR1 SEHNR, CDR2 FQNEAQ (reference sequence). V lost 4 bases and J 5 bases, leaving 20 bases between the germline ends. The CDR3 sequence is CASSSVWAGDDYGYTF. In DNA, the CDR3 is TGTGCCAGCAGCTCGGTTTGGGCAGGGGACGATTATGGCTACACCTTC.

The count of this clonotype is one. V is TRBV20-1 and J is TRBJ1-1; 9 bases align to TRBD1. Germline trimming cut 3 bases from V and 12 bases from J; bases unmatched to any gene: 11. This CDR3 contains 13 residues. Germline CDR1 is DFQATT and CDR2 is SNEGSKA (reference sequence). The CDR3 loop is CSASYRGPGEPFF. The CDR3 DNA is TGCAGTGCTAGCTACAGGGGGCCCGGGGAACCTTTCTTT.

The V and J genes are TRBV7-8 and TRBJ2-5; D call uncertain. Trimming took off 5 bases at V and 1 base at J, with 11 bases between the two ends. This CDR3 has 14 residues. The germline gives CDR1 SGHVS, CDR2 FQNEAQ. CDR3 amino acids: CASSRRPAQETQYF. The CDR3 DNA sequence: TGTGCCAGCAGCCGGCGGCCGGCCCAAGAGACCCAGTACTTC.

About this clonotype itself: Its ends do not fully match the called genes, so a read error is possible. The V gene is TRBV15, the J gene TRBJ2-5; TRBD1 aligns across 7 bases. The J call may be wrong; the DNA end is better matched by TRBJ2-7. This CDR3 spans 14 amino acids. CDR1 and CDR2 (germline): LNHNV, YYDKDF (reference sequence). CDR3 sequence (DNA): TGTGCCACCAGAAGAGACAAGGGGGCTACCGAGCAGTACTTC. This encodes CATRRDKGATEQYF.

V gene TRBV11-2 combines with J gene TRBJ2-3; D could derive from TRBD1 or TRBD2 (5 bases each). The germline V and J ends were trimmed by 0 bases and 3 bases, with 16 bases remaining between them. Germline V gives CDR1 SGHAT, CDR2 FQNNGV. This CDR3 spans 17 amino acids. CDR3 amino acids: CASSLDRVYGGTDTQYF. CDR3 coding DNA: TGTGCCAGCAGCTTAGATCGAGTGTATGGGGGAACAGATACGCAGTATTTT.

J is TRBJ2-3 and V is TRBV12-3 or TRBV12-4; 9 bases are a match to TRBD1. V dropped 6 bases and J dropped 4; count of bases not matched to a gene: 5. CDR3 length: 14 amino acids. The CDR3 here is CASRGQGFADTQYF. Here the CDR3 DNA reads TGTGCCAGCAGGGGACAGGGTTTTGCAGATACGCAGTATTTT.

The chain links TRBV7-6 to TRBJ2-1; possibly TRBD1 or TRBD2 for D (5 bases each). This CDR3 region has 15 residues. V lost 5 bases and J 4 bases, leaving 15 bases between the germline ends. CDR1 and CDR2 (germline): SGHVS, FNYEAQ. The CDR3 nucleotides are TGTGCCAGCAGCCCCGTGAGGGGAGCGTACAATGAGCAGTTCTTC. As protein: CASSPVRGAYNEQFF.

The chain combines TRBV27 with TRBJ1-1; D is unresolved. The germline V gene has CDR1 MNHEY and CDR2 SMNVEV (reference sequence). There are 15 residues in the CDR3. V dropped 3 bases and J dropped 0 bases, with 11 bases sitting between them. CDR3 sequence reads: CASSFAPILNTEAFF. DNA of the CDR3: TGTGCCAGCAGTTTTGCCCCTATACTGAACACTGAAGCTTTCTTT.

This chain links TRBV6-5 with TRBJ2-1, with TRBD2 as a possible D gene (6 bases). The germline CDR1 and CDR2 sequences are MNHEY and SVGAGI. The CDR3 is 13 residues long. Trimming took 6 bases from V and 9 from J, leaving 15 bases between them. CDR3 nucleotides: TGTGCCAGCAGGAGTTGGAGGGGCGGTGAGCAGTTCTTC. This encodes CASRSWRGGEQFF.

The chain joins TRBV20-1 to TRBJ2-3; no definite D call. The germline CDR1 and CDR2 sequences are DFQATT and SNEGSKA (reference sequence). CDR3 length equals 13 residues. Deletions cut 3 bases from V and 5 bases from J, with 12 bases between. In DNA, the CDR3 is TGCAGTGCTAGGTTGAGTGTGCAAGATACGCAGTATTTT. As protein: CSARLSVQDTQYF.

This clonotype was recorded many times. This chain links TRBV9 with TRBJ2-1; D uncertain. The V gene lost 4 bases and the J gene lost 2 bases, with 13 bases spanning the gap. Germline V lookup: CDR1 SGDLS, CDR2 YYNGEE. The CDR3 contains 15 residues. The CDR3 sequence is CASSPWSTTYNEQFF. CDR3 coding DNA: TGTGCCAGCAGCCCCTGGTCGACAACCTACAATGAGCAGTTCTTC.

The chain couples TRBV28 to TRBJ2-7; 7 bases align to TRBD1. Germline assignment: CDR1 MDHEN and CDR2 SYDVKM. V lost 5 bases, J lost 0 bases, and 10 bases stayed unmatched. The CDR3 has 16 amino acids. CDR3 nucleotides: TGTGCCAGCAGTCACCAGGACAGGCCAGCCTCCTACGAGCAGTACTTC. Its protein is CASSHQDRPASYEQYF.

This clonotype has a handful of counts. The chain couples TRBV25-1 to TRBJ2-1, with TRBD2 matching 8 bases. The trim removed 6 bases at V and 7 bases at J, leaving 8 bases unmatched. Germline V gene data show CDR1 as MGHDK and CDR2 as SYGVNS. The CDR3 spans 14 residues. The CDR3 sequence: CASRGDGRGNEQFF. The CDR3 bases are TGTGCCAGCAGGGGGGACGGGAGGGGAAATGAGCAGTTCTTC.

This clonotype was seen more than once but under ten times. This chain connects TRBV5-6 to TRBJ2-6; D is unresolved. V lost 6 bases and J 4 bases, leaving 17 bases between the germline ends. The CDR3 extends over 16 amino acids. Per the germline V gene, CDR1 is SGHDT and CDR2 is YYEEEE. CDR3 in DNA: TGTGCCAGCAACCCCATGAGCCGTCCGGGGGCCAACGTCCTGACTTTC. The encoded protein is CASNPMSRPGANVLTF.

This clonotype was picked up a small number of times. V and J are TRBV6-5 and TRBJ1-1; 7 nucleotides match TRBD1. This CDR3 comprises 15 residues. Per germline, CDR1 MNHEY and CDR2 SVGAGI. The V segment lost 6 bases and the J segment 5 bases; nucleotides outside the gene matches: 12. Written as DNA, the CDR3 is TGTGCCAGCAGCGACCCAGGGGGGGTAGGTACTGAAGCTTTCTTT. Protein: CASSDPGGVGTEAFF.

V and J are TRBV28 and TRBJ2-3, with D tentatively TRBD1 or TRBD2 (7 bases each). Germline CDR1 and CDR2: MDHEN and SYDVKM. V gave up 4 bases and J gave up 5 bases, with 19 bases separating them. The CDR3 sequence is 16 residues long. CDR3 in amino acids: CASSSGGDGDGDTQYF. The CDR3 DNA sequence: TGTGCCAGCAGTTCAGGGGGGGACGGGGATGGAGATACGCAGTATTTT.

A few counts support this clonotype. The chain is built from TRBV29-1 and TRBJ2-7; D remains unclear. The CDR3 covers 11 residues. Per germline, CDR1 SQVTM and CDR2 ANQGSEA. Trimming removed 6 bases at V and 1 base at J, with 7 bases between. The CDR3 nucleotides are TGCAGCGTAACAGCTTCCTACGAGCAGTACTTC. Protein sequence: CSVTASYEQYF.

Worth noting for this clonotype: This could be a read error, since a much larger clone is one nucleotide away. The rearrangement links TRBV6-2 or TRBV6-3 to TRBJ2-7; D unresolved. Germline values: CDR1 MNHEY, CDR2 SVGEGT. Between the trimmed V and J ends, which lost 5 bases and 7 bases, there was a span of 18 bases. The CDR3 is made up of 14 amino acids. CDR3 in DNA: TGTGCCAGCAGTCATAGGGCCGGTGGGCATGAGCAGTACTTC. Amino acids: CASSHRAGGHEQYF.

V gene TRBV7-2 combines with J gene TRBJ1-5; no clear D gene. Deletions cut 5 bases from V and 3 bases from J, with 5 bases between. CDR1 and CDR2 from the germline V gene are SGHTA and FQGNSA. This CDR3 is built from 12 residues. Here the CDR3 DNA reads TGTGCCAGCAGCCGGGTCAATCAGCCCCAGCATTTT. This translates into CASSRVNQPQHF.

This clonotype has only a few counts. The chain combines TRBV28 with TRBJ2-3; D may be TRBD1 (5 bases). The CDR3 length is 12 residues. V was pared by 5 bases and J by 9 bases, with 12 bases between. Germline-derived CDR1 and CDR2 are MDHEN and SYDVKM. CDR3 region: CASSAPRGTQYF. The CDR3 DNA sequence: TGTGCCAGCAGTGCTCCAAGGGGCACGCAGTATTTT.

This clonotype showed up many times. The chain recombines TRBV6-5 with TRBJ2-1; a weak D match, TRBD1 (5 bases). From germline, CDR1 is MNHEY and CDR2 SVGAGI. The CDR3 length is 11 residues. Trimming took off 4 bases at V and 10 bases at J, with 8 bases between the two ends. The chain's CDR3 is CASSLGQEQFF. CDR3 DNA sequence: TGTGCCAGCAGTTTAGGACAAGAGCAGTTCTTC.

A remark on this clonotype: The junction differs from germline at one of its ends, possibly a read error. This chain connects TRBV12-3 or TRBV12-4 to TRBJ2-6; D is tentatively TRBD1 or TRBD2 (5 bases each). The CDR3 length is 15 residues. The CDR3 coding sequence is TGTGCCAGCAGGGCGGACTTATCTGGGGCCAACGTCCGGACTTTC. The encoded protein is CASRADLSGANVRTF.

In this sample, this clonotype turned up a few times. The genes are TRBV11-2 and TRBJ2-7; D not certain. In germline, CDR1 is SGHAT, CDR2 FQNNGV. The CDR3 loop spans 14 amino acids. The V and J ends lost 3 bases and 0 bases respectively, with 9 bases between them. The CDR3 DNA sequence: TGTGCCAGCAGCTTGTGGACGGGCTCCTACGAGCAGTACTTC. It yields the protein CASSLWTGSYEQYF. Drawing the rest from reference TRBV11-2 and TRBJ2-7, the complete variable domain is EAGVAQSPRYKIIEKRQSVAFWCNPISGHATLYWYQQILGQGPKLLIQFQNNGVVDDSQLPKDRFSAERLKGVDSTLKIQPAKLEDSAVYLCASSLWTGSYEQYFGPGTRLTVT.

The rearrangement uses TRBV5-1 and TRBJ2-1; D gene uncertain. Germline loops: CDR1 SGHRS, CDR2 YFSETQ. The V gene lost 4 bases and the J gene lost 9 bases, with 14 bases spanning the gap. The length of the CDR3 is 13 residues. CDR3 region: CASSQADSSEQFF. CDR3 sequence (DNA): TGCGCCAGCAGCCAGGCTGACTCCAGTGAGCAGTTCTTC.

V is TRBV28 and J is TRBJ2-3; a weak D match, TRBD1 (5 bases). Germline assignment: CDR1 MDHEN and CDR2 SYDVKM. The CDR3 sequence is 13 residues long. Trimming removed 7 bases from V and 0 bases from J, with 8 bases in between. Here the CDR3 reads CASMSGSTDTQYF. The CDR3 DNA is TGTGCCAGCATGTCAGGGAGCACAGATACGCAGTATTTT. Full variable domain (rest looked up from reference TRBV28 and TRBJ2-3): DVKVTQSSRYLVKRTGEKVFLECVQDMDHENMFWYRQDPGLGLRLIYFSYDVKMKEKGDIPEGYSVSREKKERFSLILESASTNQTSMYLCASMSGSTDTQYFGPGTRLTVL.

This clonotype occurred a few times. This chain connects TRBV9 to TRBJ2-5; unclear D gene. The germline V gene has CDR1 SGDLS and CDR2 YYNGEE. The germline V and J ends were trimmed by 0 bases and 5 bases, with 5 bases remaining between them. The CDR3 is 12 residues long. CDR3 nucleotides: TGTGCCAGCAGCGTAGATTGGGAGACCCAGTACTTC. Translation: CASSVDWETQYF. Full variable domain (remainder filled in from reference TRBV9 and TRBJ2-5): DSGVTQTPKHLITATGQRVTLRCSPRSGDLSVYWYQQSLDQGLQFLIQYYNGEERAKGNILERFSAQQFPDLHSELNLSSLELGDSALYFCASSVDWETQYFGPGTRLLVL.